This TCR beta chain came from a study of blood T cell repertoires in COVID-19. Study overall: T cells, B-cell-depleted T cells, or PBMCs provided the cDNA or gDNA that served as material.

This CDR3 has 18 residues. CDR1 is KGHSH and CDR2 is LQKENI in the germline V gene. The J segment lost 1 base and the V segment lost 3 bases, leaving 10 bases of the junction unmatched. Sequencing was performed with immunoSEQ multiplex PCR; in TCRdb, only in-frame clones are kept and a portion is missing. Found here are 200,000 to 300,000 clones, more than 80% of them singletons; the top ten hold roughly 7.4%. The receptor's source is a woman at least 80 years old with COVID-19, enrolled during active disease. The gene calls are TRBV18 and TRBJ2-3, with 10 nucleotides matching TRBD2. Sample: peripheral blood. CDR3 loop: CASSPPNLGTSGTDTQYF. The CDR3 DNA sequence: TGTGCCAGCTCACCGCCTAACCTGGGGACTAGCGGCACAGATACGCAGTATTTT.